This T cell receptor beta chain is drawn from a study of cytomegalovirus exposure and HLA in healthy donors. Use of 60 Vbeta and 13 Jbeta primers characterized the PCR. Sequencing used immunoSEQ multiplex PCR; TCRdb keeps in-frame clones, though not all of them. The repertoire holds 95,000 to 110,000 clones, with around three quarters as singletons. In its sample, this clone was seen a few times. CDR3 length equals 15 residues. Unmatched junction bases numbered 10, after V lost 8 bases and J lost 1 base. The germline gives CDR1 LGHNT, CDR2 FRNRAP. The chain recombines TRBV12-5 with TRBJ1-1; 7 bases fit TRBD1. The receptor's source is a woman between 18 and 29 years old in good health and CMV-seropositive. Sample: PBMCs. CDR3 in DNA: TGTGCTAGTAATTCCCCGACAGGGAGGAACACTGAAGCTTTCTTT. Translation: CASNSPTGRNTEAFF.